One sample yielded the 10 T cell receptor beta chains listed below, sequenced in a study of identical twins (dated by TCRdb to about 2016). Library method: 5' RACE. TCRdb lists the instrument as Illumina HiSeq 2000. Through fastp at Q25 and MiXCR, TCRdb rebuilt clones from the public reads, retaining in-frame beta chains. Rows matching on CDR3 protein sequence are summarized as one entry with the most common DNA and genes. The sample includes around 340,000 distinct CDR3 sequences, with 12% observed a single time. The ten largest account for just over 7% of the sample. These sequences were also reported in another study, on yellow fever vaccine responses in identical twins.

Specimen: CD8+ T cells sorted from blood. These receptor sequences come from a woman aged 18-30 years in good health.

This clonotype appeared many times. The gene calls are TRBV28 and TRBJ2-2; D not resolved. V lost 7 bases and J 0 bases, leaving 21 bases between the germline ends. The CDR3 consists of 18 residues. CDR1 is MDHEN and CDR2 is SYDVKM in the germline V gene. This chain's CDR3 is CASTQTWAEPTNTGELFF. For the CDR3, the DNA is TGTGCCAGCACCCAAACATGGGCGGAACCTACGAACACCGGGGAGCTGTTTTTT.

The chain carries TRBV12-3 or TRBV12-4 and TRBJ1-1; tentative D call: TRBD1 (6 bases). The CDR3 extends over 15 amino acids. V gave up 3 bases and J gave up 8 bases, with 19 bases separating them. CDR3 sequence reads: CASSLGGQGLLEAFF. DNA of the CDR3: TGTGCCAGCAGTTTGGGGGGGCAGGGACTCCTCGAAGCTTTCTTT.

This clonotype was seen many times. The chain couples TRBV12-3 or TRBV12-4 to TRBJ2-1; 12 bases line up with TRBD1. The CDR3 covers 15 residues. J lost 5 bases, V lost 7 bases, and 6 bases had no gene match. CDR3 coding DNA: TGTGCCAGCAATGACCGGGACAGGGGGCACAATGAGCAGTTCTTC. This encodes CASNDRDRGHNEQFF.

This clonotype occurred a few times. V gene TRBV4-2 combines with J gene TRBJ2-1; the match to TRBD2 covers 7 bases. The CDR3 spans 15 residues. The trim removed 2 bases at V and 4 bases at J, leaving 5 bases unmatched. Germline lookup yields CDR1 LGHNA and CDR2 YNFKEQ. The CDR3 sequence is CASSQIGGSYNEQFF. CDR3 DNA sequence: TGTGCCAGCAGCCAAATCGGGGGGTCTTACAATGAGCAGTTCTTC.

The genes are TRBV25-1 and TRBJ2-1; D is possibly TRBD1 (5 bases). In germline, CDR1 is MGHDK, CDR2 SYGVNS. This CDR3 is 13 amino acids long. The V gene lost 3 bases and the J gene lost 8 bases, with 11 bases spanning the gap. In DNA, the CDR3 is TGTGCCAGCAGTGAGGGGCCCTCCGATGAGCAGTTCTTC. It translates to CASSEGPSDEQFF.

This clonotype was counted only a few times. The J gene is TRBJ1-2, the V gene TRBV14, with unresolved D. Germline assignment: CDR1 SGHDN and CDR2 FVKESK. Trimming pared 5 bases from V and 2 bases from J, leaving 9 bases between. The CDR3 is 13 amino acids. In DNA form, the CDR3 reads TGTGCCAGCAGCAACCAACGGAACTATGGCTACACCTTC. Amino acids: CASSNQRNYGYTF.

This clonotype was seen a handful of times. The CDR3 here is CASSQAGRAAIQYF. The DNA for the CDR3 is TGTGCCAGCAGCCAAGCGGGCAGGGCGGCCATTCAGTACTTC. This chain uses TRBV14 with TRBJ2-4; D possibly corresponds to TRBD1 (5 bases). CDR3 size: 14 residues. V was shortened by 1 base and J by 9 bases, with 13 bases between the two germline ends. CDR1 is SGHDN, CDR2 FVKESK, per germline. Filled out from reference TRBV14 and TRBJ2-4, the complete variable domain reads EAGVTQFPSHSVIEKGQTVTLRCDPISGHDNLYWYRRVMGKEIKFLLHFVKESKQDESGMPNNRFLAERTGGTYSTLKVQPAELEDSGVYFCASSQAGRAAIQYFGAGTRLSVL.

In regard to this clonotype: A junction end diverges from the germline sequence, so it may reflect a read error. The V call is TRBV29-1, the J call TRBJ2-6; D not certain. Looked up from germline, CDR1 is SQVTM and CDR2 is ANQGSEA. This CDR3 has 14 residues. The CDR3 loop is CSVEGRSGANVLTF. The DNA of the CDR3 is TGCAGCGTCGAAGGGCGCTCTGGGGCCAACGTCCTGACTTTC.

In this sample, this clonotype turned up a few times. Here the CDR3 reads CASSESGGLHTEAFF. As DNA, the CDR3 is TGTGCCAGCAGTGAATCTGGGGGGCTGCACACTGAAGCTTTCTTT. The chain uses TRBV25-1 and TRBJ1-1, with D perhaps matching TRBD1 (6 bases). V shed 1 base and J shed 3 bases, with 12 bases lying between them. CDR1 and CDR2 (germline): MGHDK, SYGVNS. The CDR3 length is 15 residues. The whole variable domain, filled in from reference TRBV25-1 and TRBJ1-1, reads EADIYQTPRYLVIGTGKKITLECSQTMGHDKMYWYQQDPGMELHLIHYSYGVNSTEKGDLSSESTVSRIRTEHFPLTLESARPSHTSQYLCASSESGGLHTEAFFGQGTRLTVV.

This clonotype appeared a few times. The rearrangement uses TRBV6-5 and TRBJ2-1, with D maybe TRBD1 (5 bases). Trimming removed 2 bases from V and 6 bases from J, with 8 bases in between. Germline CDR1 MNHEY, CDR2 SVGAGI. The CDR3 length is 13 residues. The CDR3 DNA reads as TGTGCCAGCAGTTACGACAGTTCCAATGAGCAGTTCTTC. Residues: CASSYDSSNEQFF.